The 24 T cell receptor beta chains reported below all come from one sample, sequenced in a study of blood T cells in healthy people across ages. A J-beta primer mix and a sample-barcoded 5' primer were used in a second PCR of roughly 7 to 12 cycles. MiXCR, run by TCRdb on the 5' RACE reads, gives a single entry per CDR3 protein. The data contain about 670,000 distinct CDR3 sequences, over 40% of them singletons. Sequenced material: blood. These receptor sequences come from an older man in good health.

This chain joins TRBV20-1 and TRBJ2-3; the D gene is possibly TRBD1 (6 bases). Trimming removed 3 bases from V and 3 bases from J, with 19 bases in between. From germline, CDR1 is DFQATT and CDR2 SNEGSKA (reference sequence). The CDR3 consists of 16 residues. CDR3 sequence: CSARDLTGIGTDTQYF. CDR3 DNA: TGCAGTGCTAGGGACCTCACAGGGATAGGGACAGATACGCAGTATTTT.

This chain uses TRBV20-1 with TRBJ2-1, with 7 bases identical to TRBD2. The J call may be mistaken, given a closer DNA end match to TRBJ2-7. Per germline, CDR1 DFQATT and CDR2 SNEGSKA (reference sequence). The CDR3 has 14 amino acids. The CDR3 DNA reads as TGCAGTGGGGAGGGCCTTAAGCCCTACAATGAGCAGTACTTC. Amino acid sequence: CSGEGLKPYNEQYF.

This chain uses TRBV7-9 with TRBJ2-5, with unresolved D. Germline CDR1 SEHNR, CDR2 FQNEAQ (reference sequence). The V gene lost 0 bases and the J gene lost 11 bases, with 19 bases spanning the gap. The CDR3 spans 15 residues. The CDR3 loop reads CASSLAHTQLNEQYF. CDR3 nucleotide sequence: TGTGCCAGCAGCTTAGCGCATACTCAGCTCAATGAGCAGTACTTC.

The rearrangement links TRBV20-1 to TRBJ2-1; no reliable D call. V was trimmed by 3 bases and J by 0 bases, leaving 15 bases between them. CDR1 and CDR2 from the germline V gene are DFQATT and SNEGSKA (reference sequence). The CDR3 extends over 16 amino acids. The CDR3 is CSASPPQSSSYNEQFF. As DNA, the CDR3 is TGCAGTGCTAGCCCTCCTCAGTCCTCCTCCTACAATGAGCAGTTCTTC.

This clonotype was recorded at least ten times. V is TRBV29-1 and J is TRBJ2-5; D is uncertain. V was shortened by 7 bases and J by 4 bases, with 16 bases between the two germline ends. Germline V gene sequence: CDR1 SQVTM, CDR2 ANQGSEA. The CDR3 is 13 residues long. The CDR3 loop reads CSGMSHTGETQYF. DNA of the CDR3: TGCAGCGGAATGTCGCATACTGGAGAGACCCAGTACTTC.

The gene calls are TRBV10-3 and TRBJ2-7; 9 bases line up with TRBD2. Germline values: CDR1 ENHRY, CDR2 SYGVKD. Trimming removed 10 bases from V and 6 bases from J; junction bases left unmatched: 10. The CDR3 spans 13 residues. Here the CDR3 reads CANLKEAGGEQYF. The CDR3 nucleotides read TGTGCCAACCTTAAAGAAGCGGGAGGCGAGCAGTACTTC.

The CDR3 is CASSFGDRPNEKLFF. The CDR3, as DNA: TGTGCCAGCAGCTTTGGGGACAGGCCTAATGAAAAACTGTTTTTT. V is TRBV7-9 and J is TRBJ1-4; 8 nucleotides agree with TRBD1. After removal of 3 bases from V and 3 bases from J, the junction contained 3 bases not matched to a gene. The CDR3 sequence is 15 residues long. CDR1 and CDR2 (germline): SEHNR, FQNEAQ (reference sequence).

V usage is TRBV28 and J usage is TRBJ2-5, with D uncertain. The CDR3 is 15 amino acids. Trimming stripped 5 bases from V and 1 base from J, with 14 bases between. In germline, CDR1 is MDHEN, CDR2 SYDVKM. The CDR3 sequence is CASSANNMGQETQYF. Here the CDR3 DNA reads TGTGCCAGCAGTGCGAATAATATGGGCCAAGAGACCCAGTACTTC.

This chain connects TRBV12-3 or TRBV12-4 to TRBJ2-3; D ambiguous. Trimming cost V 3 bases and J 1 base, with 8 bases left between them. This CDR3 contains 14 residues. The CDR3 DNA follows: TGTGCCAGCAGTTTTACAGTGGGCACAGATACGCAGTATTTT. Encoded protein: CASSFTVGTDTQYF.

This clonotype appeared a few times. This CDR3 reads CASSPGQGSISTDTQYF. The CDR3 DNA sequence: TGTGCCAGCAGCCCAGGACAGGGCTCTATTAGCACAGATACGCAGTATTTT. The chain employs TRBV7-3 and TRBJ2-3; 8 nucleotides align to TRBD1. V was clipped by 5 bases and J by 0 bases; unmatched bases: 10. CDR3 length equals 17 residues. The germline V gene encodes CDR1 SGHTA and CDR2 FQGTGA. Combining the CDR3 with reference TRBV7-3 and TRBJ2-3 gives the whole variable domain GAGVSQTPSNKVTEKGKYVELRCDPISGHTALYWYRQSLGQGPEFLIYFQGTGAADDSGLPNDRFFAVRPEGSVSTLKIQRTERGDSAVYLCASSPGQGSISTDTQYFGPGTRLTVL.

The chain couples TRBV7-2 to TRBJ2-1; weak D call: TRBD1 (5 bases). The DNA end lines up better with TRBJ2-7; the J call may be wrong. Germline V CDR1 and CDR2: SGHTA, FQGNSA. The CDR3 length is 16 residues. DNA of the CDR3: TGTGCCAGCAGCTTATCTAGGGGTCACTCCTACAATGAGCAGTACTTC. This sequence encodes CASSLSRGHSYNEQYF.

This clonotype was detected a few times. The junction does not match germline at one end; this may be a read error. The CDR3 nucleotides read TGTGCCAGCAGTATATCCTCGCAGGGTGAGCAGTTCTTC. Amino acid sequence: CASSISSQGEQFF. This chain joins TRBV27 and TRBJ2-1; D is perhaps TRBD1 (5 bases). CDR1 MNHEY and CDR2 SMNVEV come from the germline V gene (reference sequence). CDR3 length equals 13 residues.

This clonotype was counted between two and nine times. The CDR3 DNA follows: TGTGCCAGCAGTTTAAACAGGGACTCCTACGAGCAGTACTTC. Its protein is CASSLNRDSYEQYF. This chain joins TRBV27 and TRBJ2-7; tentatively, D is TRBD1 (6 bases). The V gene's germline CDR1 is MNHEY and CDR2 SMNVEV (reference sequence). This CDR3 region has 14 residues. V was trimmed by 2 bases and J by 0 bases, leaving 8 bases between them.

The sample holds a few counts of this clonotype. The chain recombines TRBV20-1 with TRBJ1-2; D gene unclear. Trimming removed 6 bases at V and 0 bases at J, with 11 bases between. This CDR3 is built from 13 residues. The germline V gene encodes CDR1 DFQATT and CDR2 SNEGSKA (reference sequence). The CDR3 sequence is CSAQPNTNYGYTF. In DNA form, the CDR3 reads TGCAGTGCCCAGCCCAATACTAACTATGGCTACACCTTC.

This chain connects TRBV6-2 or TRBV6-3 to TRBJ2-7; the match to TRBD1 covers 9 bases. Germline values: CDR1 MNHEY, CDR2 SVGEGT. Germline trimming cut 0 bases from V and 2 bases from J; bases unmatched to any gene: 5. The CDR3 runs to 16 residues. The CDR3 loop reads CASSYSSGTGTYEQYF. In nucleotides, the CDR3 is TGTGCCAGCAGTTACTCCTCCGGGACAGGGACCTACGAGCAGTACTTC.

The V gene is TRBV7-9, the J gene TRBJ1-2; D gene unclear. With 10 bases removed from V and 7 bases from J, the gap between germline ends came to 7 bases. CDR1 is SEHNR, CDR2 FQNEAQ, per germline (reference sequence). The CDR3 is made up of 9 amino acids. Here the CDR3 DNA reads TGTGCCACCCGGGGTGGCTACACCTTC. This sequence encodes CATRGGYTF.

The table lists this clonotype with a few counts. J is TRBJ2-2 and V is TRBV6-2 or TRBV6-3; D is perhaps TRBD1 (5 bases). The V end was cut by 5 bases, the J end by 6 bases, with 19 bases between. CDR3 length: 16 residues. Germline CDR1 is MNHEY and CDR2 is SVGEGT. The CDR3 DNA is TGTGCCAGCAGTCCCCTGGGGCCTCCAGCCCCCGGGGAGCTGTTTTTT. Amino acids: CASSPLGPPAPGELFF.

This clonotype showed up many times. The chain recombines TRBV12-3 or TRBV12-4 with TRBJ2-4; 7 nucleotides align to TRBD2. Trimming took 7 bases from V and 10 from J; bases not matched to a gene: 19. The CDR3 sequence is 16 residues long. The CDR3 coding sequence is TGTGCCAGCACCGGAAGCGGGGTCGAAGGGGTTAGGATTCAGTACTTC. Encoded protein: CASTGSGVEGVRIQYF.

The table lists this clonotype with a few counts. V usage is TRBV19 and J usage is TRBJ2-6; 12 bases fit TRBD2. The CDR3 runs 18 residues. Germline trimming cut 5 bases from V and 0 bases from J; bases unmatched to any gene: 5. Germline V gene lookup returns CDR1 LNHDA and CDR2 SQIVND (reference sequence). The chain's CDR3 is CASSFGLAGYSGANVLTF. The CDR3 region has the DNA TGTGCCAGTAGTTTCGGACTAGCGGGGTACTCTGGGGCCAACGTCCTGACTTTC.

Concerning this clonotype: Being one base from a much bigger clone, this may be a read error. The chain employs TRBV7-9 and TRBJ2-1; 9 nucleotides align to TRBD2. Per germline, CDR1 SEHNR and CDR2 FQNEAQ (reference sequence). The CDR3 has 18 residues. V lost 0 bases to trimming and J lost 3 bases; unmatched junction nucleotides: 9. CDR3 in amino acids: CASSLAMAGGLLYNEQFF. The CDR3 DNA follows: TGTGCCAGCAGCTTAGCGATGGCGGGGGGGCTACTCTACAATGAGCAGTTCTTC.

This clonotype appeared a few times. As DNA, the CDR3 is TGTGCCAGCAGCAGCGGGCAGGCGGCCGGGGAGCTGTTTTTT. This encodes CASSSGQAAGELFF. The chain uses TRBV3-1 and TRBJ2-2; the D gene is possibly TRBD2 (6 bases). The CDR3 totals 14 residues. Germline V gene data show CDR1 as LGHDT and CDR2 as YNNKEL (reference sequence). V gave up 5 bases and J gave up 6 bases, with 13 bases separating them.

The genes are TRBV15 and TRBJ1-6; no reliable D call. The CDR3 has 19 amino acids. CDR1 LNHNV and CDR2 YYDKDF come from the germline V gene (reference sequence). The V gene lost 1 base and the J gene lost 0 bases, with 16 bases spanning the gap. The chain's CDR3 is CATSRVFSRSSSYNSPLHF. The CDR3 region has the DNA TGTGCCACCAGCAGAGTGTTCTCACGGTCCAGCTCCTATAATTCACCCCTCCACTTT.

V is TRBV7-2 and J is TRBJ2-7; maybe TRBD2 (5 bases). Germline V CDR1 and CDR2: SGHTA, FQGNSA. Trimming stripped 8 bases from V and 1 base from J, with 15 bases between. This CDR3 has 14 residues. The CDR3 loop reads CASQPARGSYEQYF. The DNA of the CDR3 is TGTGCCAGCCAACCCGCGAGAGGGTCCTACGAGCAGTACTTC.

The chain is built from TRBV6-1 and TRBJ2-1; D may be TRBD2 (6 bases). With 2 bases removed from V and 0 bases from J, the gap between germline ends came to 14 bases. CDR3 length: 17 residues. The germline gives CDR1 MNHNS, CDR2 SASEGT. CDR3 protein: CASSENLSGSSYNEQFF. The CDR3 DNA reads as TGTGCCAGCAGTGAAAATCTTAGCGGCAGCTCCTACAATGAGCAGTTCTTC.